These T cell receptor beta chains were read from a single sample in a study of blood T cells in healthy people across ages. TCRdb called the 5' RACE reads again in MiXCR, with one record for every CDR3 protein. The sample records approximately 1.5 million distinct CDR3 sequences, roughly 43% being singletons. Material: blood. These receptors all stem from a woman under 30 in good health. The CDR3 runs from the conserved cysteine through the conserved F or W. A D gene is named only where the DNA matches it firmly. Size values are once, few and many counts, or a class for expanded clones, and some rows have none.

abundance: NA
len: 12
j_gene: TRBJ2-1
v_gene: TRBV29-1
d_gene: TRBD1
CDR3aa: CSVSTGDNEQLF
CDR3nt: TGCAGCGTTTCCACAGGGGACAATGAGCAGCTCTTC

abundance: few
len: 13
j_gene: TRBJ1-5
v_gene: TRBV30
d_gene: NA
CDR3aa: CAFDKGLGQPQHF
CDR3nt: TGTGCCTTCGACAAGGGCCTCGGTCAGCCCCAGCATTTT

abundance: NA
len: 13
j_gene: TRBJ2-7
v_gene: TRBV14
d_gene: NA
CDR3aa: CASNRASYNEQYF
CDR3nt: TGTGCCAGCAACAGGGCCTCCTACAATGAGCAGTACTTC

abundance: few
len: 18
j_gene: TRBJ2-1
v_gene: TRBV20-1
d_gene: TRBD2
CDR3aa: CSARVSSSGGARFGEQFF
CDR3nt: TGCAGTGCTAGAGTTTCGTCTAGCGGGGGGGCCCGATTCGGTGAGCAGTTCTTC

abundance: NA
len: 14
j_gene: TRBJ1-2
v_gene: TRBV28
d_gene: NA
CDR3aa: CASSQTGPSYGYTF
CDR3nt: TGTGCCAGCAGCCAGACAGGTCCCTCCTATGGCTACACCTTC

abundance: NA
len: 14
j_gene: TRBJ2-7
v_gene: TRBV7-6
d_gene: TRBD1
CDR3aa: CASSLPGGTYEQYF
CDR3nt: TGTGCCAGCAGCTTACCAGGGGGAACCTACGAGCAGTACTTC

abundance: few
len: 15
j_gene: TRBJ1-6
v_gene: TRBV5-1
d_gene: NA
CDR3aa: CASSRDNWDNSPLHF
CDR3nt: TGCGCCAGCAGCCGGGACAACTGGGATAATTCACCCCTCCACTTT

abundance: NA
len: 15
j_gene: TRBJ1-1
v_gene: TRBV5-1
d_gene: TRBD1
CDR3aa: CASSSDGQGLTEAFF
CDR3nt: TGCGCCAGCAGCTCGGATGGACAGGGGCTCACTGAAGCTTTCTTT

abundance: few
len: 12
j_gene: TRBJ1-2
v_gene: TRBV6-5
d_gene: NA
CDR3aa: CASSYRGWGYTF
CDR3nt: TGTGCCAGCAGTTACAGGGGTTGGGGCTACACCTTC

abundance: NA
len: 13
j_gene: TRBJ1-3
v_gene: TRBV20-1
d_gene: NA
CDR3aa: CSASAGVRNTIYF
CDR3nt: TGCAGTGCTAGTGCAGGGGTACGAAACACCATATATTTT

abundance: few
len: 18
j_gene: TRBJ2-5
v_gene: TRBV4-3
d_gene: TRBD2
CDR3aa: CASSQDRPSGIGGETQYF
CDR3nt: TGCGCCAGCAGCCAAGATCGACCTAGCGGGATAGGGGGAGAGACCCAGTACTTC

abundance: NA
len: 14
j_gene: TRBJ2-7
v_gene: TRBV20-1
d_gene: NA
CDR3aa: CSARSGVGIYEQYF
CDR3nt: TGCAGTGCTAGATCCGGGGTAGGCATCTACGAGCAGTACTTC

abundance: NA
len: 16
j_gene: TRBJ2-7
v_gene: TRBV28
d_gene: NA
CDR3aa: CASSLDPASGPYEQYF
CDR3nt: TGTGCCAGCAGTTTAGATCCGGCTTCGGGACCCTACGAGCAGTACTTC

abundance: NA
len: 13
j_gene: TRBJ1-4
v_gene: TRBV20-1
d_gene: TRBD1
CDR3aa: CSAAGGAWEKLFF
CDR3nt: TGCAGTGCCGCAGGGGGCGCTTGGGAAAAACTGTTTTTT

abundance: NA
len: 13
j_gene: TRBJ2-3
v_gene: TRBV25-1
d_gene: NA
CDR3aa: CASRAEITDTQYF
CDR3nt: TGTGCCAGCAGAGCGGAGATCACAGATACGCAGTATTTT

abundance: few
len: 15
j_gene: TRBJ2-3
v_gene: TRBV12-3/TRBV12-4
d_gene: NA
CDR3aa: CASSSPTGREDTQYF
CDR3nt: TGTGCCAGCAGTTCACCGACAGGGCGGGAAGATACGCAGTATTTT

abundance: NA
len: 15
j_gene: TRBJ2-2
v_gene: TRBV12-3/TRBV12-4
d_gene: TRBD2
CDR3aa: CASSLREGQTGELFF
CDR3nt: TGTGCCAGCAGCCTTCGGGAGGGCCAAACCGGGGAGCTGTTTTTT

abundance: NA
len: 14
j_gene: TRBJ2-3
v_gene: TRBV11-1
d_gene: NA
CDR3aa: CASSLGEPRDTQYF
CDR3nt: TGTGCCAGCAGCCTCGGTGAGCCCAGAGATACGCAGTATTTT

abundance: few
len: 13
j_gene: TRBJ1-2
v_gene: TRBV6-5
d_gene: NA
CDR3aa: CASSFGPADGYTF
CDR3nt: TGTGCCAGCAGTTTCGGACCGGCGGATGGCTACACCTTC

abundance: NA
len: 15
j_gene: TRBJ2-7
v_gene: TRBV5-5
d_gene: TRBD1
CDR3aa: CASAPGTASYNEQYF
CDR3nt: TGTGCCAGCGCCCCCGGGACAGCGAGCTACAATGAGCAGTACTTC

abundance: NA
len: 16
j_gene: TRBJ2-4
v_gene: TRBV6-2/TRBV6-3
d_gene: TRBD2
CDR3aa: CASSPSGVAYYNEQYF
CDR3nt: TGTGCCAGCAGTCCTAGCGGGGTGGCCTATTACAATGAGCAGTACTTC

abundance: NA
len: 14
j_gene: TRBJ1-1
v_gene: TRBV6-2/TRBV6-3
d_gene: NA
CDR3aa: CASSFRGPGTEAFF
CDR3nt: TGTGCCAGCAGTTTCAGGGGTCCAGGAACTGAAGCTTTCTTT

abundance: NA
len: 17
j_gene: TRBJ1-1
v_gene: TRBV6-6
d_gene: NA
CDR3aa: CASSLVPTTGMNTEAFF
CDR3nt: TGTGCCAGCAGTTTGGTCCCTACGACAGGTATGAACACTGAAGCTTTCTTT

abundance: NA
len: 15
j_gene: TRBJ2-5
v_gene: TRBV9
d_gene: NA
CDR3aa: CASSPRAIHEETQYF
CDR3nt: TGTGCCAGCAGCCCCCGGGCAATTCACGAAGAGACCCAGTACTTC

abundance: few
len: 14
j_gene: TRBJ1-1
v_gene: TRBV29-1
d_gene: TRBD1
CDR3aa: CSVLPWTGQSEAFF
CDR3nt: TGCAGCGTGCTACCTTGGACAGGGCAATCTGAAGCTTTCTTT

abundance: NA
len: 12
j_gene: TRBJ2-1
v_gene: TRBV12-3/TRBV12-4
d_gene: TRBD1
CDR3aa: CASSSQDRGRFF
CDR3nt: TGTGCCAGCAGTTCCCAGGACAGGGGGCGGTTCTTC

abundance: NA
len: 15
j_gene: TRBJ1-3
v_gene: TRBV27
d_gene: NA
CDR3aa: CASSLGGFAGNTIYF
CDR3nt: TGTGCCAGCAGTTTAGGGGGGTTTGCTGGAAACACCATATATTTT

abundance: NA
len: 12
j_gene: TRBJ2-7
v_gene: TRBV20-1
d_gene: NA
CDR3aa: CSARDEAYEQYF
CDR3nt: TGCAGTGCTAGGGACGAGGCCTACGAGCAGTACTTC

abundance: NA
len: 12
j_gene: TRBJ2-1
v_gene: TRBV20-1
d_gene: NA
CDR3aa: CSANFGVLGPFF
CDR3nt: TGCAGTGCAAACTTCGGGGTCCTGGGTCCGTTCTTC

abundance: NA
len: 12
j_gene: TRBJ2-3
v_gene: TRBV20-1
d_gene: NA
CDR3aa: CSAAQGRDAQYF
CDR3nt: TGCAGTGCTGCGCAGGGCAGGGATGCGCAGTATTTT

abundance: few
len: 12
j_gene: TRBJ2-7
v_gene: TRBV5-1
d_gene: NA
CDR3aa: CASSTGNYEQYF
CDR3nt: TGCGCCAGCAGCACCGGAAACTACGAGCAGTACTTC

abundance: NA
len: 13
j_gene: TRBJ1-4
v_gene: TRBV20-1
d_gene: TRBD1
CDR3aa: CSAQETGRGKLFF
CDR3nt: TGCAGTGCCCAGGAGACAGGGAGGGGAAAACTGTTTTTT

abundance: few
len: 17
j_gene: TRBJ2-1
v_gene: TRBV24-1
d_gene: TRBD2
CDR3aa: CATSDSFSGRGYNEQFF
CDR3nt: TGTGCCACCAGTGATAGTTTTAGCGGGAGAGGATACAATGAGCAGTTCTTC

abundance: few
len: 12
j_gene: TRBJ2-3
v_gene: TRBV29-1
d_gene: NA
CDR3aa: CSVGGPRITQYF
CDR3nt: TGCAGCGTTGGGGGTCCCCGGATCACGCAGTATTTT

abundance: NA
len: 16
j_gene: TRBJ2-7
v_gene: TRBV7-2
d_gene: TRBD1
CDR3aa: CASSPMTGGFSYEQYF
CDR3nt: TGTGCCAGCAGCCCGATGACAGGGGGTTTCTCCTACGAGCAGTACTTC

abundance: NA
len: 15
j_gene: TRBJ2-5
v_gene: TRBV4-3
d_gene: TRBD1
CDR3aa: CASSQESVGGNEQYF
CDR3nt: TGCGCCAGCAGCCAAGAATCCGTAGGGGGCAATGAGCAGTACTTC

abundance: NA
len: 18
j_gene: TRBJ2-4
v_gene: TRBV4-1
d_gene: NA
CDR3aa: CASSPQGGEKLAKNIQYF
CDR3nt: TGCGCCAGCAGCCCACAGGGTGGGGAGAAGCTAGCCAAAAACATTCAGTACTTC

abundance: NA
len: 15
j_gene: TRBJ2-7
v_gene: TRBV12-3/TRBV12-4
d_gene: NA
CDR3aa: CASSLLPGSSYEQYF
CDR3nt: TGTGCCAGCAGTTTATTGCCAGGGAGCTCCTACGAGCAGTACTTC

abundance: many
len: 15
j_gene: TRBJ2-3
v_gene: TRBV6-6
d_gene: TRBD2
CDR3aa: CASSYSSGGVDTQYF
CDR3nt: TGTGCCAGCAGTTACTCGAGCGGGGGCGTTGATACGCAGTATTTT

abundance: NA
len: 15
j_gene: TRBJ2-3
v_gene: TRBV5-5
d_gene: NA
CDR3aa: CASSTALWVTDTRYF
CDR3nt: TGTGCCAGCAGCACCGCTTTGTGGGTGACAGATACGCGGTATTTT

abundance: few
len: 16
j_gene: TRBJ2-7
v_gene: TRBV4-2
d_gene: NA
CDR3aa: CASSQIQGGSSYEQYF
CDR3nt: TGTGCCAGCAGCCAAATCCAGGGGGGCAGCTCCTACGAGCAGTACTTC

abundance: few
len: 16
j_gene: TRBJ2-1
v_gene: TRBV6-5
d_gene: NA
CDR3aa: CASSKLGDNSYNEQFF
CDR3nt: TGTGCCAGCAGCAAACTCGGGGACAATTCCTACAATGAGCAGTTCTTC

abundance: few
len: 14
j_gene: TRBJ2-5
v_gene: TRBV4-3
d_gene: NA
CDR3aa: CASSQEPLQETQYF
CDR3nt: TGCGCCAGCAGCCAAGAGCCTCTCCAAGAGACCCAGTACTTC

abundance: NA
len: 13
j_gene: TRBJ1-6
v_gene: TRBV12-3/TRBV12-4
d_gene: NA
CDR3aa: CASSSDSNSPLHF
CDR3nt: TGTGCCAGCAGTTCGGACAGTAATTCACCCCTCCACTTT

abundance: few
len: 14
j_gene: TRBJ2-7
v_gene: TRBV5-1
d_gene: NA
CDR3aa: CASSQTSSAYEQYF
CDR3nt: TGCGCCAGCAGCCAAACTAGTTCAGCCTACGAGCAGTACTTC

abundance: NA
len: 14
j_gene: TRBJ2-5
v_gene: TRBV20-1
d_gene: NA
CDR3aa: CSATSVQHAYTQYF
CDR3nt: TGCAGTGCTACGTCGGTTCAGCATGCTTATACCCAGTACTTC

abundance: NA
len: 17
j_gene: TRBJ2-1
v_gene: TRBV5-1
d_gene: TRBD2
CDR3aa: CASSYSGLAISYNEQFF
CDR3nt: TGCGCCAGCAGCTACTCGGGACTAGCGATCTCCTACAATGAGCAGTTCTTC

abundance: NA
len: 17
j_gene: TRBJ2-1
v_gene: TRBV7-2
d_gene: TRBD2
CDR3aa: CASSPRFGASGVNEQFF
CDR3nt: TGTGCCAGCAGCCCTAGGTTCGGGGCTAGCGGGGTGAATGAGCAGTTCTTC

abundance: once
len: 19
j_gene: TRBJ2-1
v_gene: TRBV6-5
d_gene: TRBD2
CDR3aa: CASSSPTSGGAYSYNEQFF
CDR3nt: TGTGCCAGCAGTTCGCCGACTAGCGGGGGGGCTTACTCCTACAATGAGCAGTTCTTC

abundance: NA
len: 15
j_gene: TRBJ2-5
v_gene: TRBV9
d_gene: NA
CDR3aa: CASSLRLGPPSEQYF
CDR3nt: TGTGCCAGCAGCCTACGACTAGGGCCTCCCAGTGAGCAGTACTTC

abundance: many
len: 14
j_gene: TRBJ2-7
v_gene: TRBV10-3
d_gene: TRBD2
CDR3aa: CAISGTSGGNEQYF
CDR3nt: TGTGCCATCAGTGGGACTAGCGGGGGTAATGAGCAGTACTTC

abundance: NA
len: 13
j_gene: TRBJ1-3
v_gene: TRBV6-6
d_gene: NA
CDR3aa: CASSPRGGNTIYF
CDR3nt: TGTGCCAGCTCGCCCCGCGGTGGAAACACCATATATTTT

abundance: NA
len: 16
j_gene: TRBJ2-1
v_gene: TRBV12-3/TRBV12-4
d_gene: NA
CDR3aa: CASSVQGRGPFNEQFF
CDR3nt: TGTGCCAGCAGTGTCCAGGGACGGGGGCCCTTCAATGAGCAGTTCTTC

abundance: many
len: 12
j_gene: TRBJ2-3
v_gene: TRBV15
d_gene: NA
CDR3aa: CATSRDLGTQYF
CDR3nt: TGTGCCACCAGCAGAGATTTGGGAACGCAGTATTTT